A single sample gave rise to the 24 T cell receptor beta chains below, sequenced in a study of T cell responses to AZD1222 COVID-19 vaccine. Profiled with immunoSEQ multiplex PCR; TCRdb holds only in-frame clones, not every one. The sample lists about 140,000 clones, just over 85% occurring once. The specimen comprised peripheral blood, sampled on day 0 of AZD1222 vaccination. These receptor sequences come from an adult in good health.

This chain uses TRBV28 with TRBJ1-2; D uncertain. The CDR3 is made up of 14 amino acids. In germline, CDR1 is MDHEN, CDR2 SYDVKM. V lost 4 bases, J lost 2 bases, and 11 bases lay in between. The CDR3 DNA reads TGTGCCAGCAGTTCTTCTGGGGAGAACTATGGCTACACCTTC. It specifies CASSSSGENYGYTF.

By share, this clone ranks as medium-sized. The genes are TRBV9 and TRBJ1-1, with 11 bases fitting TRBD1. Germline CDR1 SGDLS, CDR2 YYNGEE. V was pared by 5 bases and J by 10 bases, with 7 bases of the junction left unmatched. The CDR3 totals 13 residues. The CDR3 loop reads CASRSGQGAAAFF. In nucleotides, the CDR3 is TGTGCCAGCAGGAGCGGACAGGGGGCTGCAGCTTTCTTT.

The rearrangement links TRBV28 to TRBJ2-3; 11 bases fit TRBD2. The CDR3 has 16 residues. Germline V gives CDR1 MDHEN, CDR2 SYDVKM. J gave up 2 bases and V 9 bases, and 10 bases lay outside the gene matches. For the CDR3, the DNA is TGTGCCAGTCCACCGGGGACTAGCGGCATCACAGATACGCAGTATTTT. Protein: CASPPGTSGITDTQYF.

The chain links TRBV19 to TRBJ1-4; 7 positions match TRBD1. This CDR3 contains 18 residues. Germline V gene data show CDR1 as LNHDA and CDR2 as SQIVND (reference sequence). Trimming removed 5 bases from V and 5 bases from J; junction bases left unmatched: 17. The CDR3 nucleotides are TGTGCCAGTAGTGCATGGGACAGCCCTACCTCGCCGAATGAAAAACTGTTTTTT. Its protein is CASSAWDSPTSPNEKLFF.

CDR3 sequence reads: CASSRTELPGELFF. DNA for the CDR3: TGTGCCAGCAGCCGAACGGAGCTACCCGGGGAGCTGTTTTTT. This sequence joins TRBV5-4 and TRBJ2-2; D unresolved. Germline V gene sequence: CDR1 SGHNT, CDR2 YYREEE (reference sequence). Trimming took off 4 bases at V and 6 bases at J, with 13 bases between the two ends. The CDR3 has 14 residues. Full variable domain (missing parts from reference TRBV5-4 and TRBJ2-2): ETGVTQSPTHLIKTRGQQVTLRCSSQSGHNTVSWYQQALGQGPQFIFQYYREEENGRGNFPPRFSGLQFPNYSSELNVNALELDDSALYLCASSRTELPGELFFGEGSRLTVL.

This chain connects TRBV18 to TRBJ1-5, with D hard to call. Between the trimmed V and J ends, which lost 3 bases and 4 bases, there was a span of 10 bases. Germline CDR1 reads KGHSH; CDR2 reads LQKENI. This CDR3 contains 14 residues. The CDR3 region is CASSPGPQNQPQHF. For the CDR3, the DNA is TGTGCCAGCTCACCCGGACCACAGAATCAGCCCCAGCATTTT.

This chain joins TRBV9 and TRBJ2-5; D not resolved. Trimming took off 4 bases at V and 2 bases at J, with 3 bases between the two ends. CDR1 is SGDLS and CDR2 is YYNGEE in the germline V gene. The CDR3 has 11 residues. The CDR3 spells CASSPQETQYF. In nucleotides, the CDR3 is TGTGCCAGCAGCCCTCAAGAGACCCAGTACTTC.

The rearrangement links TRBV5-1 to TRBJ2-3; 13 nucleotides line up with TRBD2. CDR3 length equals 18 residues. From germline, CDR1 is SGHRS and CDR2 YFSETQ. V was pared by 6 bases and J by 2 bases, with 12 bases of the junction left unmatched. CDR3 sequence: CASTVTSGRGRITDTQYF. The DNA of the CDR3 is TGCGCCAGCACCGTAACTAGCGGGAGGGGGAGGATCACAGATACGCAGTATTTT. The variable domain in full, completed from reference TRBV5-1 and TRBJ2-3, reads KAGVTQTPRYLIKTRGQQVTLSCSPISGHRSVSWYQQTPGQGLQFLFEYFSETQRNKGNFPGRFSGRQFSNSRSEMNVSTLELGDSALYLCASTVTSGRGRITDTQYFGPGTRLTVL.

The genes are TRBV27 and TRBJ1-1, with D possibly TRBD1 on 5 matching bases. Per germline, CDR1 MNHEY and CDR2 SMNVEV (reference sequence). V was shortened by 3 bases and J by 8 bases, with 13 bases between the two germline ends. The CDR3 length is 13 residues. Here the CDR3 DNA reads TGTGCCAGCAGTTTCTCGGTTGGGGGGGAAGCTTTCTTT. Protein product: CASSFSVGGEAFF.

This clone was seen only once. The chain links TRBV29-1 to TRBJ1-1; D unresolved. The CDR3 consists of 13 residues. V was clipped by 3 bases and J by 1 base, with 9 bases between them. Germline-derived CDR1 and CDR2 are SQVTM and ANQGSEA. CDR3 in DNA: TGCAGCGTTGACCACAGAGCGAACACTGAAGCTTTCTTT. Translated, it gives CSVDHRANTEAFF. The variable domain in full, completed from reference TRBV29-1 and TRBJ1-1, reads SAVISQKPSRDICQRGTSLTIQCQVDSQVTMMFWYRQQPGQSLTLIATANQGSEATYESGFVIDKFPISRPNLTFSTLTVSNMSPEDSSIYLCSVDHRANTEAFFGQGTRLTVV.

This clone was counted a few times. V is TRBV5-6 and J is TRBJ1-4; no reliable D call. Germline V lookup: CDR1 SGHDT, CDR2 YYEEEE. The CDR3 has 15 amino acids. Trimming took 2 bases from V and 8 from J, leaving 16 bases between them. CDR3 in amino acids: CASSFARLAEEKLFF. The CDR3 DNA follows: TGTGCCAGCAGCTTTGCCCGACTGGCGGAGGAAAAACTGTTTTTT. Drawing the rest from reference TRBV5-6 and TRBJ1-4, the complete variable domain is DAGVTQSPTHLIKTRGQQVTLRCSPKSGHDTVSWYQQALGQGPQFIFQYYEEEERQRGNFPDRFSGHQFPNYSSELNVNALLLGDSALYLCASSFARLAEEKLFFGSGTQLSVL.

The CDR3 DNA sequence: TGTGCCAGCGGGCACATGAACACTGAAGCTTTCTTT. It codes for CASGHMNTEAFF. The chain carries TRBV7-3 and TRBJ1-1; D is uncertain. Germline CDR1 reads SGHTA; CDR2 reads FQGTGA. Trimming took 8 bases from V and 0 from J, leaving 7 bases between them. This CDR3 is 12 amino acids long.

The rearrangement uses TRBV5-1 and TRBJ2-7, with a tentative D call TRBD2 (5 bases). Trimming left V 7 bases short and J 3 bases short, with 11 bases between. The germline gives CDR1 SGHRS, CDR2 YFSETQ. The CDR3 is 12 amino acids. The CDR3 here is CASGEGGYEQYF. DNA of the CDR3: TGCGCCAGCGGAGAGGGCGGCTACGAGCAGTACTTC.

The rearrangement joins TRBV5-1 to TRBJ1-2, with D hard to call. The germline V and J ends were trimmed by 4 bases and 8 bases, with 18 bases remaining between them. Germline V gene sequence: CDR1 SGHRS, CDR2 YFSETQ. This CDR3 has 14 amino acids. The CDR3 loop is CASSPPGRVNGYTF. The CDR3 nucleotides read TGCGCCAGCAGCCCCCCCGGACGGGTGAACGGCTACACCTTC.

The V and J genes are TRBV27 and TRBJ2-7; D is uncertain. V lost 2 bases and J lost 4, with 9 bases in between. Per the germline V gene, CDR1 is MNHEY and CDR2 is SMNVEV (reference sequence). The CDR3 is 13 residues long. DNA for the CDR3: TGTGCCAGCAGTTTAAGTGCGGAATACGAGCAGTACTTC. This encodes CASSLSAEYEQYF.

The rearrangement links TRBV30 to TRBJ1-1; perhaps TRBD1 as D (5 bases). Trimming took off 4 bases at V and 7 bases at J, with 10 bases between the two ends. This CDR3 is 11 amino acids long. The germline V gene encodes CDR1 GTSNPN and CDR2 SVGIG (reference sequence). The CDR3, as DNA: TGTGCCTGGAAAGGGGTCGGTGAAGCTTTCTTT. It yields the protein CAWKGVGEAFF. Full variable domain (remainder filled in from reference TRBV30 and TRBJ1-1): SQTIHQWPATLVQPVGSPLSLECTVEGTSNPNLYWYRQAAGRGLQLLFYSVGIGQISSEVPQNLSASRPQDRQFILSSKKLLLSDSGFYLCAWKGVGEAFFGQGTRLTVV.

The chain links TRBV19 to TRBJ1-2; 10 bases align to TRBD1. The junction had 18 bases not matched to a gene; V was cut back by 7 bases and J by 4 bases. CDR1 and CDR2 from the germline V gene are LNHDA and SQIVND (reference sequence). The CDR3 extends over 18 amino acids. The CDR3 is CASNLGSGQGHLGYGYTF. CDR3 DNA: TGTGCCAGTAACCTCGGTTCGGGACAGGGGCATTTGGGCTATGGCTACACCTTC.

This chain uses TRBV4-3 with TRBJ2-7; D is ambiguous. CDR3 length: 16 residues. Germline V CDR1 and CDR2: LGHNA, YSLEER. V was shortened by 0 bases and J by 1 base, with 13 bases between the two germline ends. The CDR3 is CASSQDITLGSYEQYF. CDR3 coding DNA: TGCGCCAGCAGCCAAGATATCACCCTGGGATCCTACGAGCAGTACTTC.

The chain combines TRBV7-3 with TRBJ2-1, with D perhaps being TRBD1 or TRBD2 (5 bases each). The CDR3 covers 14 residues. V was trimmed by 0 bases and J by 8 bases, leaving 11 bases between them. Germline values: CDR1 SGHTA, CDR2 FQGTGA. The DNA of the CDR3 is TGTGCCAGCAGCTTAACGGGGAGCAGGGATGAGCAGTTCTTC. This gives the protein CASSLTGSRDEQFF.

The chain's CDR3 is CAWSVPIGATDTQYF. The CDR3 DNA follows: TGTGCCTGGAGTGTTCCAATTGGGGCAACAGATACGCAGTATTTT. V usage is TRBV30 and J usage is TRBJ2-3; D may be TRBD1 (5 bases). Germline CDR1 reads GTSNPN; CDR2 reads SVGIG (reference sequence). Trimming pared 0 bases from V and 3 bases from J, leaving 13 bases between. This CDR3 spans 15 amino acids. Full variable domain (missing parts from reference TRBV30 and TRBJ2-3): SQTIHQWPATLVQPVGSPLSLECTVEGTSNPNLYWYRQAAGRGLQLLFYSVGIGQISSEVPQNLSASRPQDRQFILSSKKLLLSDSGFYLCAWSVPIGATDTQYFGPGTRLTVL.

This clone has a single count. V is TRBV15 and J is TRBJ2-7; possible D gene TRBD2, 6 bases. The V gene lost 0 bases and the J gene lost 5 bases, with 11 bases spanning the gap. This CDR3 contains 14 residues. The germline V gene has CDR1 LNHNV and CDR2 YYDKDF (reference sequence). CDR3: CATSRDGSSHEQYF. CDR3 nucleotide sequence: TGTGCCACCAGCAGAGACGGGAGTTCGCACGAGCAGTACTTC.

The chain is built from TRBV5-5 and TRBJ2-7, with 7 bases identical to TRBD2. Per the germline V gene, CDR1 is SGHKS and CDR2 is YYEKEE (reference sequence). The CDR3 totals 14 residues. The J segment lost 0 bases and the V segment lost 4 bases, leaving 4 bases of the junction unmatched. The CDR3 here is CASSRTSDSYEQYF. The CDR3 DNA reads TGTGCCAGCAGCCGAACTAGCGACTCCTACGAGCAGTACTTC.

The rearrangement links TRBV18 to TRBJ1-5; TRBD1 matches 8 bases. Germline CDR1 KGHSH, CDR2 LQKENI. V trimming: 4 bases; J trimming: 6 bases; junction bases outside the gene matches: 5. This CDR3 comprises 14 residues. The CDR3 nucleotides are TGTGCCAGCTCACTTGGACAGGGCAGTCAGCCCCAGCATTTT. It encodes CASSLGQGSQPQHF. Looking up the rest from reference TRBV18 and TRBJ1-5 gives the full variable domain: NAGVMQNPRHLVRRRGQEARLRCSPMKGHSHVYWYRQLPEEGLKFMVYLQKENIIDESGMPKERFSAEFPKEGPSILRIQQVVRGDSAAYFCASSLGQGSQPQHFGDGTRLSIL.

The chain has TRBV28 and TRBJ1-5; tentatively, D is TRBD1 (5 bases). The V end lost 5 bases, the J end lost 2 bases, and 10 bases lay between the germline ends. CDR3 length: 14 residues. Germline assignment: CDR1 MDHEN and CDR2 SYDVKM. In DNA, the CDR3 is TGTGCCAGCAGTAGGGACGCGGGCAATCAGCCCCAGCATTTT. Encoded protein: CASSRDAGNQPQHF.